These T cell receptor beta chains were read from a single sample in a study of long-term antiretroviral therapy in people with HIV. Produced via immunoSEQ multiplex PCR; TCRdb's table is partial and in-frame only. The sample carries under 15,000 clones, about 81% recorded once. Material: unsorted PBMCs, obtained nearly 8.5 years after starting antiretroviral therapy. The receptors were gathered from a man aged 50 or older with HIV. Each CDR3 is given with its conserved first and last residue. A D gene is named only where the DNA matches it firmly. Part of the rows lack a size; the others show once, few, many or a class for expanded clones.

V,J,D,size,CDR3,DNA
TRBV11-1,TRBJ2-7,TRBD1,.,CASSVTGTETYEQYF,TGTGCCAGCAGCGTCACCGGGACAGAGACCTACGAGCAGTACTTC
TRBV2,TRBJ1-3,TRBD1,.,CASSEAEGAMRNTIYF,TGTGCCAGCAGTGAAGCCGAGGGGGCAATGAGAAACACCATATATTTT
TRBV11-2,TRBJ1-2,.,.,CASSLAVNYGYTF,TGTGCCAGCAGCTTGGCCGTAAACTATGGCTACACCTTC
TRBV7-8,TRBJ2-7,.,.,CASSSQYEQYF,TGTGCCAGCAGCTCCCAATACGAGCAGTACTTC
TRBV7-2,TRBJ1-1,.,.,CASSYLGGGTEAFF,TGTGCCAGCAGTTACCTGGGGGGGGGTACTGAAGCTTTCTTT
TRBV27,TRBJ1-1,.,.,CASSLSMGTVNTEAFF,TGTGCCAGCAGTTTATCTATGGGGACGGTGAACACTGAAGCTTTCTTT
TRBV7-9,TRBJ2-7,.,few,CASSQDLGRYEQYF,TGTGCCAGCAGCCAGGATCTGGGGCGCTACGAGCAGTACTTC
TRBV27,TRBJ2-3,TRBD1,few,CASSGGTGARGADTQYF,TGTGCCAGCAGTGGAGGTACAGGGGCCCGGGGCGCAGATACGCAGTATTTT
TRBV5-6,TRBJ2-3,.,.,CASSLGALGQSTQYF,TGTGCCAGCAGCTTGGGCGCTCTGGGTCAAAGTACGCAGTATTTT
TRBV7-9,TRBJ2-2,.,.,CASSYDMNTGELFF,TGTGCCAGCAGCTACGACATGAACACCGGGGAGCTGTTTTTT
TRBV4-2,TRBJ2-7,TRBD1,.,CASSPGQGSTYEQYF,TGTGCCAGCAGCCCCGGACAGGGTTCGACCTACGAGCAGTACTTC
TRBV9,TRBJ2-7,.,.,CASSIAGSYYEQYF,TGTGCCAGCAGCATAGCAGGGTCATACTACGAGCAGTACTTC
TRBV11-2,TRBJ2-5,.,.,CASSSWQDQETQYF,TGTGCCAGCAGCTCGTGGCAGGACCAAGAGACCCAGTACTTC
TRBV5-1,TRBJ2-4,TRBD1,.,CASSDRQGENIQYF,TGCGCCAGCAGCGACCGACAGGGGGAAAACATTCAGTACTTC
TRBV19,TRBJ1-1,.,.,CASSLEGSTEAFF,TGTGCCAGTAGCCTCGAGGGGAGCACTGAAGCTTTCTTT
TRBV27,TRBJ1-4,TRBD1,.,CASSFRQGHEKLFF,TGTGCCAGCAGTTTCAGACAGGGGCACGAAAAACTGTTTTTT
TRBV27,TRBJ2-7,.,.,CASSFSGLLHEQYF,TGTGCCAGCAGTTTCTCTGGACTTCTCCACGAGCAGTACTTC
TRBV5-1,TRBJ2-5,.,.,CASSLVGQETQYF,TGCGCCAGCAGCTTGGTGGGGCAAGAGACCCAGTACTTC
TRBV5-1,TRBJ1-2,TRBD1,.,CASGPWDRPYGYTF,TGCGCCAGCGGGCCCTGGGACAGACCCTATGGCTACACCTTC
TRBV13,TRBJ1-2,.,.,CASSQDSGGYTF,TGTGCCAGCAGCCAGGACAGTGGGGGCTACACCTTC
TRBV9,TRBJ1-2,TRBD1,.,CASSVGLAGGNYGYTF,TGTGCCAGCAGCGTAGGGTTGGCAGGGGGGAACTATGGCTACACCTTC
TRBV19,TRBJ1-2,.,.,CASSPWTDGDYGYTF,TGTGCCAGTAGTCCCTGGACGGACGGGGACTATGGCTACACCTTC
TRBV5-5,TRBJ2-7,.,.,CASSFSTHSSYEQYF,TGTGCCAGCAGCTTTTCGACTCACAGCTCCTACGAGCAGTACTTC
TRBV6-1,TRBJ2-7,.,.,CASSEESGGYEQYF,TGTGCCAGCAGTGAAGAGTCAGGGGGGTACGAGCAGTACTTC
TRBV7-9,TRBJ2-7,.,.,CASSLGSLREQYF,TGTGCCAGCAGCTTAGGGAGCCTCAGGGAGCAGTACTTC
TRBV10-2,TRBJ2-3,TRBD2,once,CASTRTSGGASFPDTQYF,TGCGCCAGCACCCGGACTAGCGGGGGGGCCTCTTTTCCAGATACGCAGTATTTT
TRBV19,TRBJ1-5,.,few,CASRPWHESFNQPQHF,TGTGCCAGTAGACCCTGGCACGAATCTTTCAATCAGCCCCAGCATTTT
TRBV19,TRBJ1-2,TRBD1,once,CASSIALSGTGGGYTF,TGTGCCAGTAGTATAGCCCTCTCCGGGACAGGGGGAGGCTACACCTTC
TRBV14,TRBJ2-3,TRBD2,.,CASSHTSGGMSDTQYF,TGTGCCAGCAGCCACACTAGCGGGGGGATGTCAGATACGCAGTATTTT
TRBV6-1,TRBJ2-7,.,.,CASSEAETPAYEQYF,TGTGCCAGCAGTGAAGCGGAGACACCGGCCTACGAGCAGTACTTC
TRBV27,TRBJ2-7,.,.,CASSLRGGLPPGGDEQYF,TGTGCCAGCAGTTTAAGGGGGGGACTTCCTCCTGGGGGAGACGAGCAGTACTTC
TRBV7-9,TRBJ2-3,.,.,CASSLARETGDTQYF,TGTGCCAGCAGCTTAGCGAGAGAGACTGGGGATACGCAGTATTTT
TRBV6-1,TRBJ2-7,.,.,CASSGSAPEQYF,TGTGCCAGCAGCGGATCAGCCCCCGAGCAGTACTTC
TRBV9,TRBJ1-1,.,.,CASSVGSGEATEAFF,TGTGCCAGCAGCGTAGGGTCAGGGGAGGCCACTGAAGCTTTCTTT
TRBV11-3,TRBJ1-1,.,.,CASSLDLRAFDTEAFF,TGTGCCAGCAGCTTAGATCTAAGGGCGTTTGACACTGAAGCTTTCTTT
TRBV5-1,TRBJ2-3,TRBD2,.,CASSDSGGLTDTQYF,TGCGCCAGCAGCGATAGCGGGGGGCTCACAGATACGCAGTATTTT
TRBV9,TRBJ2-3,TRBD2,.,CASSPSGGMLFVDTQYF,TGTGCCAGCAGCCCTAGCGGGGGGATGCTTTTTGTAGATACGCAGTATTTT
TRBV11-2,TRBJ2-7,TRBD2,.,CASSQGAGEGEQYF,TGTGCCAGCAGCCAAGGAGCGGGGGAGGGCGAGCAGTACTTC
TRBV25-1,TRBJ2-6,.,.,CASSFLKTGQSRANVLTF,TGTGCCAGCAGTTTTCTGAAAACTGGACAAAGTCGGGCCAACGTCCTGACTTTC
TRBV2,TRBJ2-5,TRBD2,.,CASRALAAQETQYF,TGTGCCAGCAGGGCACTAGCGGCGCAAGAGACCCAGTACTTC
TRBV2,TRBJ2-1,.,.,CASSEAVGQGYNEQFF,TGTGCCAGCAGTGAAGCGGTCGGGCAGGGGTACAATGAGCAGTTCTTC
TRBV7-8,TRBJ2-3,TRBD2,.,CASSLEPTSGGAGDTQYF,TGTGCCAGCAGCTTAGAGCCGACTAGCGGGGGGGCCGGAGATACGCAGTATTTT
TRBV11-3,TRBJ2-3,.,few,CASSLDFFMGTRTDTQYF,TGTGCCAGCAGCTTAGATTTTTTTATGGGGACACGCACAGATACGCAGTATTTT
TRBV9,TRBJ1-1,.,once,CASSVGSARVTEAFF,TGTGCCAGCAGCGTAGGATCCGCCAGGGTGACTGAAGCTTTCTTT
TRBV6-1,TRBJ1-5,.,.,CATSGTHYSNQPQHF,TGTGCCACATCCGGGACCCACTATAGCAATCAGCCCCAGCATTTT
TRBV7-9,TRBJ2-7,.,.,CASSHTGTSPYEQYF,TGTGCCAGCAGCCATACCGGGACTTCCCCCTACGAGCAGTACTTC
TRBV5-6,TRBJ1-1,.,.,CASSLGGYMNTEAFF,TGTGCCAGCAGCTTGGGGGGTTACATGAACACTGAAGCTTTCTTT